Included here is one TCR beta chain sequence, with context. The target antigen is unknown. Looked up from germline, CDR1 is GTSNPN and CDR2 is SVGIG (reference sequence). This CDR3 region has 18 residues. Between the trimmed V and J ends, which lost 7 bases and 3 bases, there was a span of 27 bases. Assay: immunoSEQ multiplex PCR; the TCRdb copy retains only in-frame clones and omits some. The sample includes 200,000 to 250,000 clones, over 70% seen only once; the top ten take more than 13%. The sample is drawn from a study of cytomegalovirus exposure and HLA in healthy donors. Overall study findings and caveats: Subsequent analysis showed first-cohort TCR clusters tending to co-occur in some 120 validation repertoires. Rarity held for most TCR sequences, but there were some public TCRs that occurred in many donors.

The TCR was taken from a woman aged 25-40 years in good health and CMV-seropositive. Sequencing was done on a sample of PBMCs. The V gene is TRBV30, the J gene TRBJ1-4; D ambiguous. The CDR3 region is CASLGGVWRSSPNEKLFF. The CDR3 DNA follows: TGTGCCTCTCTGGGTGGAGTCTGGAGATCCAGCCCTAATGAAAAACTGTTTTTT.